Below, one T cell receptor (beta chain) is given with its context. This sample is drawn from a study of blood T cell repertoires in COVID-19. Study in general: T cells, B-cell-depleted T cells, or PBMCs provided the cDNA or gDNA that served as material.

Generated by immunoSEQ multiplex PCR, the TCRdb table keeps only in-frame clones and is missing some. This sample has around 300,000 clones, with roughly nine tenths found just once. Germline CDR1 ENHRY, CDR2 SYGVKD. This CDR3 has 13 amino acids. V dropped 2 bases and J dropped 5; count of bases not matched to a gene: 2. Participants spanned ages roughly 18 to 90 years and resided in some 22 US areas. Two negative PCRs, clearance, or symptom resolution characterized the recovered Cohort 3 donors. Sequences were obtained from PBMCs or T cells enriched from blood (not recorded which). The rearrangement joins TRBV10-3 to TRBJ2-7; 8 bases agree with TRBD1. The TCR originated in a woman aged 35 to 49 who had recovered from COVID-19. The CDR3 region is CAISERGQDEQYF. In DNA, the CDR3 is TGTGCCATCAGTGAGAGGGGACAGGACGAGCAGTACTTC.